The present T cell receptor (beta chain) was sequenced within a study of memory CD4+ T cells and cytomegalovirus serostatus. Study details: This sample comes from healthy Belgian adults, 8 to 10 CMV seropositive, approximately 25 seronegative. Study-level points and caveats: About 40% of the roughly 160 known CMV-associated TCRbeta sequences appeared in CD4+ memory. The CMV-associated TCR signature appears largely within the CD4+ memory repertoire.

Germline-derived CDR1 and CDR2 are SEHNR and FQNEAQ (reference sequence). This CDR3 contains 13 residues. Trimming took off 5 bases at V and 3 bases at J, with 10 bases between the two ends. Profiled with immunoSEQ multiplex PCR; TCRdb holds only in-frame clones, not every one. The table records about 46,000 clones, roughly 78% of them present only once. A note on this clone: The antigen remains unidentified.

Single viable CD3+CD4+CD8-CD45RO+ cells were sorted as the memory CD4+ T cells. The sequence was collected from an adult in good health and CMV-seronegative. The sequenced sample consisted of memory CD4+ T cells from blood. V gene TRBV7-9 combines with J gene TRBJ1-1; D unclear. The CDR3, as DNA: TGTGCCAGCAGCCCGGACGTGTACACTGAAGCTTTCTTT. Translated, it gives CASSPDVYTEAFF.